This note documents a single T cell receptor (beta chain) sequence. The sample is drawn from a study of blood T cell repertoires in COVID-19. About the research overall: Italy, Spain and the United States were the sources of the convalescent and acute COVID-19 samples. From T cells, B-cell-depleted T cells, or PBMCs came the material, which was cDNA or gDNA.

The germline V gene has CDR1 KGHSY and CDR2 FQNENV. This CDR3 contains 12 residues. V lost 7 bases, J lost 4 bases, and 7 bases lay in between. Methods used by the authors: How many nucleated cells were present was estimated from reference gene primer amplification. Repertoires were generated with immunoSEQ multiplex PCR, while TCRdb's copy carries only in-frame clones and drops some. The V and J calls and the clone size are those of that table, but D and trimming were determined from the DNA. The table includes approximately 240,000 clones, about 79% detected once. This chain connects TRBV16 to TRBJ2-2, with D possibly TRBD2 on 6 matching bases. The sample comprised peripheral blood. This TCR derives from a woman in her 40s who had recovered from COVID-19. In nucleotides, the CDR3 is TGTGCCAGCATGGGACTCACCGGGGAGCTGTTTTTT. Encoded protein: CASMGLTGELFF.